Below are 5 T cell receptor beta chains sequenced from a single sample in a study of shared clonotypes between healthy human individuals. The assay was immunoSEQ multiplex PCR, and TCRdb's table has in-frame clones only and misses some. The data contain 80,000 to 100,000 clones, approximately 75% of them singletons. Sequencing was carried out using memory CD8+ T cells sorted from blood. Subset given: CD45RO+ cells pooled with CCR7-negative TemRA cells. These receptors were collected from a man aged 30 to 45 in good health.

The chain recombines TRBV4-3 with TRBJ2-1, with 9 bases fitting TRBD2. The V segment lost 6 bases and the J segment 4 bases; nucleotides outside the gene matches: 10. This CDR3 spans 16 amino acids. From germline, CDR1 is LGHNA and CDR2 YSLEER. Written as DNA, the CDR3 is TGCGCCAGCAGTCCCTCGGCGGGAGGGATTTACAATGAGCAGTTCTTC. As protein: CASSPSAGGIYNEQFF.

DNA for the CDR3: TGTGCCAGCAGAGTAGGCGTCAACTATGGCTACACCTTC. This translates into CASRVGVNYGYTF. This chain connects TRBV28 to TRBJ1-2; no clear D gene. CDR3 length: 13 residues. Deletions cut 6 bases from V and 2 bases from J, with 10 bases between. Germline CDR1 is MDHEN and CDR2 is SYDVKM.

This clone was seen only once. The rearrangement joins TRBV25-1 to TRBJ2-7; 13 bases match TRBD2. The CDR3 contains 15 residues. From germline, CDR1 is MGHDK and CDR2 SYGVNS. Unmatched junction bases numbered 6, after V lost 8 bases and J lost 2 bases. The CDR3 spells CASGAGLAGTYEQYF. Here the CDR3 DNA reads TGTGCCAGCGGCGCGGGACTAGCGGGAACCTACGAGCAGTACTTC.

V usage is TRBV23-1 and J usage is TRBJ2-1; D is uncertain. TRBV23-1 is marked as an open reading frame, function uncertain. This CDR3 is 11 amino acids long. V was trimmed by 4 bases and J by 9 bases, leaving 7 bases between them. In nucleotides, the CDR3 is TGCGCCAGCAGTCTTGGTGGTGAGCAGTTCTTC. Translated: CASSLGGEQFF.

In nucleotides, the CDR3 is TGTGCCAGCAGCCCCCCAAGCGGGAGCCCCGCCTACAATGAGCAGTTCTTC. Translating gives CASSPPSGSPAYNEQFF. The chain employs TRBV7-9 and TRBJ2-1; TRBD2 matches 8 bases. Losses at the gene ends were 5 bases for V and 2 bases for J; bases not matched to a gene: 11. The germline V gene encodes CDR1 SEHNR and CDR2 FQNEAQ (reference sequence). The CDR3 length is 17 residues. The full variable domain, in which reference TRBV7-9 and TRBJ2-1 provide the parts outside the CDR3, is DTGVSQNPRHKITKRGQNVTFRCDPISEHNRLYWYRQTLGQGPEFLTYFQNEAQLEKSRLLSDRFSAERPKGSFSTLEIQRTEQGDSAMYLCASSPPSGSPAYNEQFFGPGTRLTVL.